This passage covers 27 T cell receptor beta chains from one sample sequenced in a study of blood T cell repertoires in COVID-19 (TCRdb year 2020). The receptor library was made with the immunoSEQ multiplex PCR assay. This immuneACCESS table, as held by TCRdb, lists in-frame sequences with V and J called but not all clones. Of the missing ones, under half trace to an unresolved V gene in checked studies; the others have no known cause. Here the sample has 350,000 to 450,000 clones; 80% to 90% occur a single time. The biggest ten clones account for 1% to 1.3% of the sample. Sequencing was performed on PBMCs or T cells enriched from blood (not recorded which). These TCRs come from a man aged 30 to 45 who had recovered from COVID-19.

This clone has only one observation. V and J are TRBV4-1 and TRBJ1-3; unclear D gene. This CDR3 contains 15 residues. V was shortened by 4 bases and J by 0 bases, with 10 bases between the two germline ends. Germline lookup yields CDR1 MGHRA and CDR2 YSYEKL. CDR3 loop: CASSLLYLSGNTIYF. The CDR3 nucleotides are TGCGCCAGCAGCCTGCTCTACCTCTCTGGAAACACCATATATTTT.

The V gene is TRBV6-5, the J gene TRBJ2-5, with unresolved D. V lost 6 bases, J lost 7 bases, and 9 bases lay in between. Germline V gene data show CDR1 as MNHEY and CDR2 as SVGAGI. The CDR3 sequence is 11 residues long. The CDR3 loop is CASSQGGTQYF. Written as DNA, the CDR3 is TGTGCCAGCAGCCAAGGCGGGACCCAGTACTTC.

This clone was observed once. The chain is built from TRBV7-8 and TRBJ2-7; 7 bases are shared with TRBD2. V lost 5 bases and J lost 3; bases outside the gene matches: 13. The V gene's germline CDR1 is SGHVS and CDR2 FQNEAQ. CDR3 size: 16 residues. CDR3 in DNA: TGTGCCAGCAGCCCCCCGCTAAGGGAGGGCGGCTACGAGCAGTACTTC. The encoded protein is CASSPPLREGGYEQYF.

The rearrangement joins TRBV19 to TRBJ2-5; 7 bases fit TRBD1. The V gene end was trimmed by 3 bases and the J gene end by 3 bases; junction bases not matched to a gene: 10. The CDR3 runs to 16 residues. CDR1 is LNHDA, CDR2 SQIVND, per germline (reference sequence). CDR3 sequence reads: CASSIRTGKWKETQYF. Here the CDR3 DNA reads TGTGCCAGTAGTATTCGGACAGGAAAGTGGAAAGAGACCCAGTACTTC.

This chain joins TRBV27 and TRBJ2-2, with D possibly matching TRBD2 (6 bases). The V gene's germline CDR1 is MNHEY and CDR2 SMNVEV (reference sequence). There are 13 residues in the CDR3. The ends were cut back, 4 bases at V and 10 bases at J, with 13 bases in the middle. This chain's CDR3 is CASSSETRQELFF. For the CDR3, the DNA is TGTGCCAGCAGTTCCGAGACTAGGCAGGAGCTGTTTTTT.

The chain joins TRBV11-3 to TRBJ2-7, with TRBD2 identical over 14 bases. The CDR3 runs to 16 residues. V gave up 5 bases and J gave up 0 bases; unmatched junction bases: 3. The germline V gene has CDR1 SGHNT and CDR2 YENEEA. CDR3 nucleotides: TGTGCCAGCAGCCCGGGACTAGCGGGAGACTCCTACGAGCAGTACTTC. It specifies CASSPGLAGDSYEQYF.

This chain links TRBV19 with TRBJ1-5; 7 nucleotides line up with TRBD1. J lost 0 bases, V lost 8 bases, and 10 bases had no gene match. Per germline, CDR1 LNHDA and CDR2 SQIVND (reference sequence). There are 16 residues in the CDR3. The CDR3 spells CASDDRALHSNQPQHF. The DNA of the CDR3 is TGTGCCAGTGATGACAGGGCCCTCCATAGCAATCAGCCCCAGCATTTT.

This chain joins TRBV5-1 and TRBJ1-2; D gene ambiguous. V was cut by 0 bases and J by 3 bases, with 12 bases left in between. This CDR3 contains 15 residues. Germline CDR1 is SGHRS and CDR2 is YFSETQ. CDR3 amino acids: CASSLAARLDYGYTF. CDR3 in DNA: TGCGCCAGCAGCTTGGCGGCCAGACTCGACTATGGCTACACCTTC.

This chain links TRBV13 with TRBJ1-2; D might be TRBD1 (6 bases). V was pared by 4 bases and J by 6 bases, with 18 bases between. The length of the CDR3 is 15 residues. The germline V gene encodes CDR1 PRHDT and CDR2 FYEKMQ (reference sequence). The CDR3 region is CASSSGTGNTNGYTF. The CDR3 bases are TGTGCCAGCAGCTCAGGAACAGGGAACACAAATGGCTACACCTTC.

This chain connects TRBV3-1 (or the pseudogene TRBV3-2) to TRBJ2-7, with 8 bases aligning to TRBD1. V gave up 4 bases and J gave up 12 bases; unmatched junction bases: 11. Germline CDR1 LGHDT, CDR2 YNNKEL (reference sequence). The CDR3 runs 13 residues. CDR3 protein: CASSLGDRSTSYF. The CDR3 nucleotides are TGTGCCAGCAGCCTGGGGGACAGGTCGACTTCGTACTTC.

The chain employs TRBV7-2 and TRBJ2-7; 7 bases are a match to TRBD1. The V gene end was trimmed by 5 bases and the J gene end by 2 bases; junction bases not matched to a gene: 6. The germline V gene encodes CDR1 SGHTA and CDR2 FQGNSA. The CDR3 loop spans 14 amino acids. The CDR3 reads CASSPGTVTYEQYF. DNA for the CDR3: TGTGCCAGCAGCCCAGGGACAGTCACCTACGAGCAGTACTTC.

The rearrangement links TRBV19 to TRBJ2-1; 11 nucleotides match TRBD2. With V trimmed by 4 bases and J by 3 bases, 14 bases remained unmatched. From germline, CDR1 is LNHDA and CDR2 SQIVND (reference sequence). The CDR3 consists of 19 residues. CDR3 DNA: TGTGCCAGTAGTACCAGACGACGGGAGACTAGCGGGATCTACAATGAGCAGTTCTTC. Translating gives CASSTRRRETSGIYNEQFF.

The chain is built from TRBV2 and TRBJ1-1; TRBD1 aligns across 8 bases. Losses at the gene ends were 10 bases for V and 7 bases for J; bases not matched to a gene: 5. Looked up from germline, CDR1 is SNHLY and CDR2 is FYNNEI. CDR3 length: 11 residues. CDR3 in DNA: TGTGCCACAGGACAGGGCATTGAAGCTTTCTTT. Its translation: CATGQGIEAFF.

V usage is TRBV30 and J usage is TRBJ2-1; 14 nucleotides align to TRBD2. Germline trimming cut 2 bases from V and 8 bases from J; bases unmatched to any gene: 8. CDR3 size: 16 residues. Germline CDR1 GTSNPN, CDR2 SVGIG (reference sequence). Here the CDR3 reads CAWSKRLAGGGDEQFF. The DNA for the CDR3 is TGTGCCTGGAGTAAGAGACTAGCGGGAGGGGGTGATGAGCAGTTCTTC.

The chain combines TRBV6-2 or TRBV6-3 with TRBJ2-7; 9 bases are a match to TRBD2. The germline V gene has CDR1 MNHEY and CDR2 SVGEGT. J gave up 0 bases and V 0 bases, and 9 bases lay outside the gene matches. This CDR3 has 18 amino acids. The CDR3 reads CASSYSGLAAVRSYEQYF. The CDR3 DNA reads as TGTGCCAGCAGTTACTCGGGACTAGCTGCTGTCCGCTCCTACGAGCAGTACTTC.

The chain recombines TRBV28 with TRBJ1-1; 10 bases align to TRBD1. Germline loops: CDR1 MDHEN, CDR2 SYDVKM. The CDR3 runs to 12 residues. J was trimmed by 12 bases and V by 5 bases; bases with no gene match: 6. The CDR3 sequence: CASSSRDRGTFF. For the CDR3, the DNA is TGTGCCAGCAGTAGCCGGGACAGGGGAACTTTCTTT.

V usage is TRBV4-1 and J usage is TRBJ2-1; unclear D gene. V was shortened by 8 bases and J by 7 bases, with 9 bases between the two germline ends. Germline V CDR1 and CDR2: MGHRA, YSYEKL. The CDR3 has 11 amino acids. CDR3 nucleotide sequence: TGCGCCAGCGGAGACGGGAATGAGCAGTTCTTC. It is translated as CASGDGNEQFF.

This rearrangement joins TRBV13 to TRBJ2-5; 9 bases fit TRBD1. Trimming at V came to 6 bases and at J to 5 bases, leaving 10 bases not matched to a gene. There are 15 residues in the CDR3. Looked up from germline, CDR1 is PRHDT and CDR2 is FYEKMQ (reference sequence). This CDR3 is CASRRGTGPVETQYF. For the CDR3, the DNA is TGTGCCAGCAGGAGGGGGACAGGGCCGGTGGAGACCCAGTACTTC.

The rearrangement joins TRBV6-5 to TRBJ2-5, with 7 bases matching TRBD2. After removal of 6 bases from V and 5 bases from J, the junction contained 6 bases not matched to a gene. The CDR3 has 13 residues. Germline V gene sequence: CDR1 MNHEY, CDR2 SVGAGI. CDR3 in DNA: TGTGCCAGCAGAACCGACGGGAGGGAGACCCAGTACTTC. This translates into CASRTDGRETQYF.

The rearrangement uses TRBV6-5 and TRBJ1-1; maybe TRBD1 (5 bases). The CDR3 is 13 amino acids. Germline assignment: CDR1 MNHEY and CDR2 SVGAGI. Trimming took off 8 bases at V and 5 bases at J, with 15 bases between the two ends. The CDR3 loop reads CASGGSIVTEAFF. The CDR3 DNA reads TGTGCCAGCGGGGGGAGTATTGTGACTGAAGCTTTCTTT.

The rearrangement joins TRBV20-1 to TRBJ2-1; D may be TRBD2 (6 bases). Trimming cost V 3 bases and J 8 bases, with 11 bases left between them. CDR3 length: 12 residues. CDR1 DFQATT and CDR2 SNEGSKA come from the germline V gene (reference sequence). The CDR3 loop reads CSASLAEYEQFF. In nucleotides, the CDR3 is TGCAGTGCTAGTTTAGCGGAATATGAGCAGTTCTTC.

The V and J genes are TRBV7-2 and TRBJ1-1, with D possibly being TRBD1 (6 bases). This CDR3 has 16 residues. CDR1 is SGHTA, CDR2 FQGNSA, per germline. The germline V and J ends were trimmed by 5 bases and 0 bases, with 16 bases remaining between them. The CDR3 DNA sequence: TGTGCCAGCAGCCCCCCCGAGGACAGCGTGAACACTGAAGCTTTCTTT. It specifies CASSPPEDSVNTEAFF.

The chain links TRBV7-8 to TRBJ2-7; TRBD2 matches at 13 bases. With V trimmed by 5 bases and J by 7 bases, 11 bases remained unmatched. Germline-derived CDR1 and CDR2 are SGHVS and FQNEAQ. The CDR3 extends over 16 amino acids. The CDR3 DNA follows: TGTGCCAGCAGCCCCCTCCCGGGACTAGCGGGAAGGGAGCAGTACTTC. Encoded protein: CASSPLPGLAGREQYF.

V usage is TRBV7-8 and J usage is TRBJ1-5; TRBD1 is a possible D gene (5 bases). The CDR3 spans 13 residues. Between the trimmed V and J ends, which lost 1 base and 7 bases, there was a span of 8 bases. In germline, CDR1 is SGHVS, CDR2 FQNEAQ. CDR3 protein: CASSLEGEQPQHF. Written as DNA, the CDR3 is TGTGCCAGCAGCTTAGAAGGGGAACAGCCCCAGCATTTT. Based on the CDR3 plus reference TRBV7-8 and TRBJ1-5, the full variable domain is GAGVSQSPRYKVAKRGQDVALRCDPISGHVSLFWYQQALGQGPEFLTYFQNEAQLDKSGLPSDRFFAERPEGSVSTLKIQRTQQEDSAVYLCASSLEGEQPQHFGDGTRLSIL.

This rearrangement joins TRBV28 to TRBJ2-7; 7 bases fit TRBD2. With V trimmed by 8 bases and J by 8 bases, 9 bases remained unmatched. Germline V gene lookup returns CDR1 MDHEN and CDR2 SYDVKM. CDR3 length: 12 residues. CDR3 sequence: CASGLAGTKQYF. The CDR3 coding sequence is TGTGCCAGCGGCCTGGCAGGGACTAAGCAGTACTTC.

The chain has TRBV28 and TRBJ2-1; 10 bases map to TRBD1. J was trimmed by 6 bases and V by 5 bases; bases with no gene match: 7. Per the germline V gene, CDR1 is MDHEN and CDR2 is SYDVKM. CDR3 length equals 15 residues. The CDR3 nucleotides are TGTGCCAGCAGTCCCTGGGACAGGGGAGGCAATGAGCAGTTCTTC. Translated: CASSPWDRGGNEQFF. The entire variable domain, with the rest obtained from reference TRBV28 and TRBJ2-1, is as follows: DVKVTQSSRYLVKRTGEKVFLECVQDMDHENMFWYRQDPGLGLRLIYFSYDVKMKEKGDIPEGYSVSREKKERFSLILESASTNQTSMYLCASSPWDRGGNEQFFGPGTRLTVL.

The chain's CDR3 is CASSRSRTGEKLFF. For the CDR3, the DNA is TGTGCCAGCAGCCGCAGTAGGACAGGCGAAAAACTGTTTTTT. The chain has TRBV7-2 and TRBJ1-4; 7 bases match TRBD1. Looked up from germline, CDR1 is SGHTA and CDR2 is FQGNSA. The CDR3 covers 14 residues. J gave up 8 bases and V 5 bases, and 8 bases lay outside the gene matches.